This TCR beta chain appears in the sequencing data of a study of shared clonotypes between healthy human individuals. Study-level results: The authors sampled blood alone, and tissue repertoires likely differ. When compared with the clonotypes that were shared by all four sorted-subset donors, the non-shared clonotypes turned out to have lower generation probabilities.

CDR3 length equals 10 residues. Germline lookup yields CDR1 SQVTM and CDR2 ANQGSEA. Trimming shortened V by 3 bases and J by 10 bases, and 9 bases separated the two germline ends. A word on this clone: Its antigen remains unknown.

The study ran the assay at deep level. Sequencing was performed with immunoSEQ multiplex PCR; in TCRdb, only in-frame clones are kept and a portion is missing. The sample consists of 2 million to 3 million clones, over 85% of them appearing once. This chain joins TRBV29-1 and TRBJ1-2; D not certain. This sequence originates from a man aged 18 to 30 in good health. Some clones in this sample may be carry-over from other donors' samples. The sequenced sample was naive CD4+ T cells from PBMCs. Subset meaning: CD45RA+ positively selected. The CDR3 region is CSVESPSYTF. The DNA for the CDR3 is TGCAGCGTTGAGTCCCCTTCCTACACCTTC.